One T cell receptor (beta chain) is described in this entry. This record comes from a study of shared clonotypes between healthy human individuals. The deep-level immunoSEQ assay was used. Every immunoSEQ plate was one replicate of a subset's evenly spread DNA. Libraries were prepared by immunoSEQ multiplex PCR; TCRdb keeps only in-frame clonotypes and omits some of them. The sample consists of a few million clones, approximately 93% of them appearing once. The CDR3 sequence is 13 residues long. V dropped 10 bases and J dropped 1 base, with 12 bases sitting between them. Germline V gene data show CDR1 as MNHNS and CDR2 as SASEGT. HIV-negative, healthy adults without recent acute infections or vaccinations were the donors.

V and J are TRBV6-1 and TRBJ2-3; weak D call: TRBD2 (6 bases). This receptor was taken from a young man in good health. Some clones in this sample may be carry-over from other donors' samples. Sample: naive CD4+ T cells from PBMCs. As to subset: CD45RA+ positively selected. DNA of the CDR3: TGTGCCACCTATAGCGGACGCACAGATACGCAGTATTTT. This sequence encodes CATYSGRTDTQYF.